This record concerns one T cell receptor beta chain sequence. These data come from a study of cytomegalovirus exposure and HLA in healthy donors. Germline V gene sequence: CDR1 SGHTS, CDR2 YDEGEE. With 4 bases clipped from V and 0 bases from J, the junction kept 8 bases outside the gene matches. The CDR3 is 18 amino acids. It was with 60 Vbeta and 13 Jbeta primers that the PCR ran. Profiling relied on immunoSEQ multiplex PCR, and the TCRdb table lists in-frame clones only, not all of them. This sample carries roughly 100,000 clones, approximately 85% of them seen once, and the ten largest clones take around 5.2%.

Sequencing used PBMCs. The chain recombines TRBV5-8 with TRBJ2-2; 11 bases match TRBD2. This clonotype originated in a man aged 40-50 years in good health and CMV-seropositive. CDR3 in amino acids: CASSPTSGEPTNTGELFF. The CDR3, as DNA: TGTGCCAGCAGCCCGACTAGCGGGGAGCCTACGAACACCGGGGAGCTGTTTTTT.